This record covers a single T cell receptor beta chain. Its antigen is still unknown. One base away there is no much larger clone; base qualities are not given. CDR1 is given as KGHSH and CDR2 as LQKENI, both from the germline V gene. The CDR3 runs 16 residues from the cysteine to the phenylalanine. This entry keeps only the CDR3 DNA: 48 bases, framed from base 1. V loses 1 base at its end and J loses 5 bases; junction bases beyond the gene matches: 2. Unstimulated Tregs (CD4+CD25+CD127-), CD4+ non-Tregs (CD4+CD25-), CD4 and CD8 cells were FACS-sorted from thawed PBMCs. Blood from healthy controls was obtained either from healthy volunteers or as purchased buffy coats. Healthy control blood was processed to PBMCs by Ficoll density gradient and cryopreserved, and patient PBMCs were collected before and after transplant. For TCRbeta CDR3 sequencing, genomic DNA was extracted from sorted cells using the QIAGEN DNeasy Blood and Tissue Kit. Through immunoSEQ, high-throughput TCRbeta CDR3 sequencing was done commercially, including PCR amplification with internal controls and bias correction. In the original analysis: Unique productive TCRbeta sequences were defined by CDR3 nucleotide sequence where primers matched, otherwise by CDR3 amino acid sequence with Vbeta and Jbeta genes. To correct for sorting error, sequences found in more than one sorted population at a frequency ratio of 2:1 or less were discarded, and the remaining shared sequences were assigned to the population with the higher frequency. A sequence was defined as donor-reactive if the sequence was expanded at least 5-fold in CFSE-low cells compared with unstimulated cells and had a frequency of at least 0.01% in CFSE-low cells. Jensen-Shannon divergence calculated on the top 100 TCRbeta sequences ranked by frequency was used to measure repertoire divergence. For any sample with multiple sequencing runs, sorting error was corrected in each run separately before the runs were pooled. In its TCRdb copy, this immuneACCESS table keeps in-frame sequences only and misses some clones. Where compared with another copy, unresolved V genes explain less than half of these, and the others have no known cause. V and J calls plus clone size are reproduced from that table; the DNA served to infer D and trimming. In this sample the table shows about 240,000 clones, 80% to 85% of which occur a single time. Of the sample, 0.55% to 0.65% is held by the ten largest clones.

The sample belongs to a study of Tregs in tolerant kidney transplant recipients (dated by TCRdb to the late 2010s). About the investigation overall: The study used TCRbeta sequencing to identify donor-specific regulatory T cells before combined kidney and bone marrow transplantation, then tracked those cells after transplant. TCRbeta repertoire sequencing was used in 3 healthy controls to compare several ways of expanding Tregs specific for an allogeneic donor.

Findings and caveats that apply to the study as a whole: Because only a small number of patients were included, the study had limitations, and the results will need to be validated in larger populations as well as under other immunosuppression protocols. Expanding Tregs with activated donor B cells appeared to identify the most biologically relevant and donor-specific TCRbeta repertoire. Biological reproducibility was not examined directly, but technical replication error appeared to be minimal.

The rearranged segments are TRBV18 and TRBJ2-2; TRBD1 matches 12 bases in the middle. This receptor was obtained from a human donor in good health. What was sequenced was CD4+ T cells from blood. In nucleotide form, the sequence is TGTGCCAGCTCACCACTGGGACAGGGGGCAACCGGGGAGCTGTTTTTT. This gives the protein CASSPLGQGATGELFF.